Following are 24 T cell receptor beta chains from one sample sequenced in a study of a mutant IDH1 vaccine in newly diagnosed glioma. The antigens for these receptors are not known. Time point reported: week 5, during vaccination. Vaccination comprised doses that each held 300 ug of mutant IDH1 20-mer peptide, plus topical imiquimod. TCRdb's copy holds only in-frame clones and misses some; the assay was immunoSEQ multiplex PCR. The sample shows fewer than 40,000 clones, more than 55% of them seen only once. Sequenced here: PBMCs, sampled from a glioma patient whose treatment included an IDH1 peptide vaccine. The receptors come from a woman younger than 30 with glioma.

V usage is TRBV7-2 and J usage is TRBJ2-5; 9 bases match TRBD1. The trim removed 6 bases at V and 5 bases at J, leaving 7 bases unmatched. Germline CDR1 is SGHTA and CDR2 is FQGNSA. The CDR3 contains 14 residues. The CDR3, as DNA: TGTGCCAGCAGATCGACAGGGGGTGGGGAGACCCAGTACTTC. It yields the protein CASRSTGGGETQYF.

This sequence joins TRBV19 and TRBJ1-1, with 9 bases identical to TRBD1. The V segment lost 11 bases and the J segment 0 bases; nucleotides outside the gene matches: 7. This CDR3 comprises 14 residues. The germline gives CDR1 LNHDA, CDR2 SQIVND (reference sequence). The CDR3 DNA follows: TGTGCCGCCAGGACAGGGGTCATGAACACTGAAGCTTTCTTT. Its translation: CAARTGVMNTEAFF.

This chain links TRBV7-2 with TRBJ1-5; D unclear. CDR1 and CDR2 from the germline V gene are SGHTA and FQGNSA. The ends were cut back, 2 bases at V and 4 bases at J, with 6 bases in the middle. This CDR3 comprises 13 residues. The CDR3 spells CASSLTGNQPQHF. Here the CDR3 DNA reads TGTGCCAGCAGCTTAACCGGTAATCAGCCCCAGCATTTT.

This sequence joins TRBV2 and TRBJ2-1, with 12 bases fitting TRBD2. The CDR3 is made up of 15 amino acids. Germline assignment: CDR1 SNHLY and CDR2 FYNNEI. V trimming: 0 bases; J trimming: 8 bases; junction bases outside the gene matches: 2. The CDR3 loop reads CASSEATSGSDEQFF. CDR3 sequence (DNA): TGTGCCAGCAGTGAAGCGACTAGCGGGAGTGATGAGCAGTTCTTC.

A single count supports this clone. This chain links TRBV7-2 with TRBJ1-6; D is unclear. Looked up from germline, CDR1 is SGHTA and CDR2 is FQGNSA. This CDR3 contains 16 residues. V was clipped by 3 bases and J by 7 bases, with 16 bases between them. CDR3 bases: TGTGCCAGCAGCTTTGGTAACGCAGCAGCCAATTCACCCCTCCACTTT. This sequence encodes CASSFGNAAANSPLHF.

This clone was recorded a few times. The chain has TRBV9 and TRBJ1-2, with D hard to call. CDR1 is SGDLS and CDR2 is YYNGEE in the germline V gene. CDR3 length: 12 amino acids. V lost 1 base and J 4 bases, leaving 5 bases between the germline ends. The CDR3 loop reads CASSVPGYGYTF. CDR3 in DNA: TGTGCCAGCAGCGTACCCGGCTATGGCTACACCTTC.

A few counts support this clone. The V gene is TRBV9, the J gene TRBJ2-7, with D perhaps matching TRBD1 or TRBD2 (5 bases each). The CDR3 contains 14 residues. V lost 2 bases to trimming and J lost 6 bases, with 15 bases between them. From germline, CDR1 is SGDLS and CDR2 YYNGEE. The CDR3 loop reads CASSVGGSSSEQYF. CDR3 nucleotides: TGTGCCAGCAGCGTTGGGGGTTCCTCGAGCGAGCAGTACTTC.

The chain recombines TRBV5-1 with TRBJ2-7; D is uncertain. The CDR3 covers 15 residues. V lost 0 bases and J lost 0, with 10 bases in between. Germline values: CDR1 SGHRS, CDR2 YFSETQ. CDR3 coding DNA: TGCGCCAGCAGCTTGGGTGCCTTTCTCTCCTACGAGCAGTACTTC. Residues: CASSLGAFLSYEQYF.

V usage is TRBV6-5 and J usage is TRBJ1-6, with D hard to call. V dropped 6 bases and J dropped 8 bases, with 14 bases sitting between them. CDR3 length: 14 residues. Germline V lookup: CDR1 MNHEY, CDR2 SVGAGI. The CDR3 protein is CASSLDPRDSPLHF. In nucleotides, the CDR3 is TGTGCCAGCAGCCTGGACCCCCGGGATTCACCCCTCCACTTT.

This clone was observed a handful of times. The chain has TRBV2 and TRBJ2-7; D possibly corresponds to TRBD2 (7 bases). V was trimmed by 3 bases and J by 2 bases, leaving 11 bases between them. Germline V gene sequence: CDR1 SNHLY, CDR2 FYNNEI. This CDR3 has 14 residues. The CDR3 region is CASSEGGLPYEQYF. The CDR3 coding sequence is TGTGCCAGCAGTGAGGGGGGGCTTCCCTACGAGCAGTACTTC. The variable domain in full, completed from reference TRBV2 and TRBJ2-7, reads EPEVTQTPSHQVTQMGQEVILRCVPISNHLYFYWYRQILGQKVEFLVSFYNNEISEKSEIFDDQFSVERPDGSNFTLKIRSTKLEDSAMYFCASSEGGLPYEQYFGPGTRLTVT.

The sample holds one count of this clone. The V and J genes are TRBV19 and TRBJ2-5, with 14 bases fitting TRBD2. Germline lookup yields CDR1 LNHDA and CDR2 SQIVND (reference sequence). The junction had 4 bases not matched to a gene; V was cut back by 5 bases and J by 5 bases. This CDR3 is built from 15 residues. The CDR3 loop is CASSAGLAGGETQYF. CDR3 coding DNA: TGTGCCAGTAGTGCTGGACTAGCGGGAGGTGAGACCCAGTACTTC.

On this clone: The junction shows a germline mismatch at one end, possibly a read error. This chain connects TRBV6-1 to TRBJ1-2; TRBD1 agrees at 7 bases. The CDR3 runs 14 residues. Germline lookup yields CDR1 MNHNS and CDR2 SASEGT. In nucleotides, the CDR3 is TGTGCCAGCACTGAACAGGGGTTCGCCTCCGGCTACACCTTC. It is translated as CASTEQGFASGYTF.

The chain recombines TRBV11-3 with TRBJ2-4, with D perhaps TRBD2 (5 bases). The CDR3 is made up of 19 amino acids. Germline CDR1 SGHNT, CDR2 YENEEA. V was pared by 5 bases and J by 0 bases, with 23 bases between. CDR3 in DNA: TGTGCCAGCAGCCGTGAATCTTTCCAGACTATGAAAGCCAAAAACATTCAGTACTTC. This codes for CASSRESFQTMKAKNIQYF.

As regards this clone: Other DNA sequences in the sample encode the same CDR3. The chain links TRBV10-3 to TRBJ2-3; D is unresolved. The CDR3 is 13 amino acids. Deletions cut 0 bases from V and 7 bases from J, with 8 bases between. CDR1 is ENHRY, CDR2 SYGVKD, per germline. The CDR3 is CAISESSGNTQYF. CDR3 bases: TGTGCCATCAGTGAGTCGAGTGGGAATACGCAGTATTTT.

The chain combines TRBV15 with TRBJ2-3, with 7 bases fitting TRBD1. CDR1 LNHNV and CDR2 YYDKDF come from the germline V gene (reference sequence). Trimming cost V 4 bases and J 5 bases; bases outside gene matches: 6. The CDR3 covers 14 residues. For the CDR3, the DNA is TGTGCCACCAGCACCCGGACAGGCAAAGATACGCAGTATTTT. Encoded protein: CATSTRTGKDTQYF.

Here the CDR3 reads CASSSLAGNGSPLHF. In DNA form, the CDR3 reads TGTGCCAGTAGTTCCTTAGCAGGGAACGGTTCACCCCTCCACTTT. The rearrangement uses TRBV19 and TRBJ1-6, with D possibly matching TRBD1 (5 bases). This CDR3 is 15 amino acids long. The germline V and J ends were trimmed by 5 bases and 9 bases, with 17 bases remaining between them. Germline V CDR1 and CDR2: LNHDA, SQIVND (reference sequence).

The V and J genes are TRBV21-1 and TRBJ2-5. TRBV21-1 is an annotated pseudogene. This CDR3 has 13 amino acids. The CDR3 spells CASSKGGQETQYF. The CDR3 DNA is TGTGCCAGCAGCAAAGGGGGGCAAGAGACCCAGTACTTC.

The CDR3: CASSLALGSTNEKLFF. The CDR3 DNA sequence: TGTGCCAGCAGCTTAGCGCTCGGTTCAACTAATGAAAAACTGTTTTTT. This sequence joins TRBV7-9 and TRBJ1-4, with no clear D. The ends were cut back, 0 bases at V and 0 bases at J, with 8 bases in the middle. The CDR3 spans 16 residues. Germline-derived CDR1 and CDR2 are SEHNR and FQNEAQ (reference sequence). Variable domain in full (rest from reference TRBV7-9 and TRBJ1-4): DTGVSQNPRHKITKRGQNVTFRCDPISEHNRLYWYRQTLGQGPEFLTYFQNEAQLEKSRLLSDRFSAERPKGSFSTLEIQRTEQGDSAMYLCASSLALGSTNEKLFFGSGTQLSVL.

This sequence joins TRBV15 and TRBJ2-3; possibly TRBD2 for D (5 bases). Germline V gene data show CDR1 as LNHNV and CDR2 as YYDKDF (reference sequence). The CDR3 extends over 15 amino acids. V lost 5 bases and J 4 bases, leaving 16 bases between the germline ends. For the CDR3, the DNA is TGTGCCACCAGCGTAGGCCCCTGGGGAGCAGATACGCAGTATTTT. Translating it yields CATSVGPWGADTQYF.

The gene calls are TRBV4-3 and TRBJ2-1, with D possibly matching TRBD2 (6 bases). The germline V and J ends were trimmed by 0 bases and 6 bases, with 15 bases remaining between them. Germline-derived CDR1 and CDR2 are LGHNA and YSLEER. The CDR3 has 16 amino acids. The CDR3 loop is CASSQDRELRVNEQFF. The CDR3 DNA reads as TGCGCCAGCAGCCAAGACCGGGAGCTCCGGGTCAATGAGCAGTTCTTC.

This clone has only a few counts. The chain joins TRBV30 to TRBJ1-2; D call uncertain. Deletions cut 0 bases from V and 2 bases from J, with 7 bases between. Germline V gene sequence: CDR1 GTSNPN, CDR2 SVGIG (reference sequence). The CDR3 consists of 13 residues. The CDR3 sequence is CAWSVLGNYGYTF. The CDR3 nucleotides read TGTGCCTGGAGTGTATTAGGGAACTATGGCTACACCTTC.

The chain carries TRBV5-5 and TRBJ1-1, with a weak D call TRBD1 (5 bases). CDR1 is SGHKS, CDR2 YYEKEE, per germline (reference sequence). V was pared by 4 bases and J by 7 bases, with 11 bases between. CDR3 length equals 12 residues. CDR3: CASSRQGYEAFF. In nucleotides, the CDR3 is TGTGCCAGCAGCCGGCAGGGTTATGAAGCTTTCTTT.

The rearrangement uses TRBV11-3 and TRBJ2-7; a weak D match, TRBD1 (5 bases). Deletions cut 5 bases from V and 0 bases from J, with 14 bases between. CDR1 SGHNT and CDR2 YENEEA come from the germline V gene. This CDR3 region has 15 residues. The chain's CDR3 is CASSEPGQGSYEQYF. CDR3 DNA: TGTGCCAGCAGCGAGCCTGGTCAGGGCTCCTACGAGCAGTACTTC.

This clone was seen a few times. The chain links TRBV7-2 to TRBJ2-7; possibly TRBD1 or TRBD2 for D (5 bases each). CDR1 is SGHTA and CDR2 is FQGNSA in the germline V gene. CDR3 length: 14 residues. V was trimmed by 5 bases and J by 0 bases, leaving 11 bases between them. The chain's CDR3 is CASSGTLSSYEQYF. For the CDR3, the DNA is TGTGCCAGCAGCGGGACCCTTTCCTCCTACGAGCAGTACTTC.